Below, 5 T cell receptor beta chains from the same sample are listed, as sequenced in a study of T cell repertoires in cytomegalovirus infection (dated by TCRdb to the late 2010s). This sample's treatment or condition label indicates: in vitro stimulation with specific CMV peptide epitopes to enrich CMV-specific T cells. The instrument was an Illumina HiSeq 1500. Through fastp at Q25 and MiXCR, TCRdb rebuilt clones from the public reads, retaining in-frame beta chains. Merged by CDR3 protein, the rows form single entries marked with the most common genes and DNA. For this sample the table gives a few hundred thousand distinct CDR3 sequences, of which around two fifths were detected only once. Roughly 50% of the sample belongs to the ten largest clones. No antigen has been identified for these receptors. The input for sequencing was cultured PBMCs, taken from culture after CMV antigen stimulation. The origin of the receptors is a human donor in good health (CMV status not recorded). Some clones in this sample may be carry-over from other donors' samples.

This clonotype showed up many times. The V and J genes are TRBV7-2 and TRBJ2-5, with D possibly TRBD2 on 6 matching bases. This CDR3 contains 14 residues. Germline lookup yields CDR1 SGHTA and CDR2 FQGNSA. Trimming took off 5 bases at V and 5 bases at J, with 15 bases between the two ends. The CDR3 loop reads CASSQVLARETQYF. CDR3 bases: TGTGCCAGCAGCCAAGTCCTAGCGAGGGAGACCCAGTACTTC.

This clonotype was seen just once. The CDR3 does not close with the conserved phenylalanine or tryptophan, likely indicating a read error. The chain has TRBV6-2 or TRBV6-3 and TRBJ2-2, with 11 bases lining up with TRBD2. CDR3 length equals 15 residues. From germline, CDR1 is MNHEY and CDR2 SVGEGT. Trimming at V came to 10 bases and at J to 6 bases, leaving 10 bases not matched to a gene. Here the CDR3 DNA reads TGTGCCACCAGGGGACTAGCGGACGCGCCCGGGGAGCTGTTTTGT. This gives the protein CATRGLADAPGELFC.

The chain uses TRBV7-8 and TRBJ2-3; D is perhaps TRBD2 (5 bases). This CDR3 has 13 residues. The germline V and J ends were trimmed by 1 base and 7 bases, with 9 bases remaining between them. The germline V gene has CDR1 SGHVS and CDR2 FQNEAQ. This CDR3 reads CASSLEADNTQYF. DNA for the CDR3: TGTGCCAGCAGCTTAGAAGCGGATAATACGCAGTATTTT.

The J gene is TRBJ2-3, the V gene TRBV4-3, with D possibly being TRBD2 (6 bases). The CDR3 totals 16 residues. Trimming removed 4 bases at V and 2 bases at J, with 16 bases between. The germline gives CDR1 LGHNA, CDR2 YSLEER. The CDR3 reads CASSPSVLAATDTQYF. The CDR3 DNA sequence: TGCGCCAGCAGCCCGAGCGTGTTAGCGGCCACAGATACGCAGTATTTT.

This sequence joins TRBV6-5 and TRBJ2-1, with 7 bases lining up with TRBD1. The CDR3 consists of 13 residues. Germline values: CDR1 MNHEY, CDR2 SVGAGI. V shed 8 bases and J 9 bases; nucleotides not matched to a gene: 10. As DNA, the CDR3 is TGTGCCAGCGCGAACAGGGGAGAGAGTGAGCAGTTCTTC. Translated: CASANRGESEQFF.